This T cell receptor (beta chain) was obtained from a study of cytomegalovirus exposure and HLA in healthy donors. Study-wide findings and caveats: Researchers reported in a later analysis that common viral pathogens appeared linked to several top clusters.

About this clone itself: No antigen is known for it. At one end the junction does not follow the germline gene, possibly because of a read error.

This CDR3 has 12 amino acids. CDR1 LNHDA and CDR2 SQIVND come from the germline V gene (reference sequence). PCR primers comprised 60 Vbeta and 13 Jbeta primers. TCRdb's copy holds only in-frame clones and misses some; the assay was immunoSEQ multiplex PCR. This table has around 90,000 clones, about 81% appearing once. This receptor was identified in a woman aged 40 to 50 in good health and CMV-seronegative. The chain joins TRBV19 to TRBJ1-5, with a possible D match to TRBD1 (5 bases). Sequencing was done on a sample of PBMCs. The CDR3: CASSIVGTLRVF. The CDR3 DNA is TGTGCCAGTAGTATAGTTGGCACCCTCAGGGTTTTT.